This TCR beta chain came from a study of CD8 T cells in Susac syndrome. The V gene's germline CDR1 is SGDLS and CDR2 YYNGEE. The length of the CDR3 is 13 residues. V lost 0 bases to trimming and J lost 1 base, with 4 bases between them. Healthy donors acted as controls, with matching for age and sex. Through negative isolation, CD4+ and CD8+ T cells were obtained, while TEMRA cells were enriched using FACS. Reverse transcription of roughly 0.45 to 1 ug RNA was performed with random hexamers. A multiplex approach, immunoSEQ multiplex PCR, amplified TCR beta CDR3 across 54 Vbeta and 13 Jbeta. Each CDR3 protein gets one entry after TCRdb re-called the immunoSEQ multiplex PCR reads with MiXCR. This table has some 120,000 distinct CDR3 sequences, roughly 92% appearing once. Study conclusions and caveats: Individuals included in the TCR sequencing and HLA analysis were acknowledged by the study to be relatively few in number.

Comment on this clonotype: Its antigen remains unidentified.

The sequence was obtained from a human donor in good health. The sequenced sample was CD4+ T cells from PBMCs. This chain joins TRBV9 and TRBJ1-1; D not certain. CDR3 residues: CASSVEKNTEAFF. CDR3 in DNA: TGTGCCAGCAGCGTAGAGAAGAACACTGAAGCTTTCTTT.